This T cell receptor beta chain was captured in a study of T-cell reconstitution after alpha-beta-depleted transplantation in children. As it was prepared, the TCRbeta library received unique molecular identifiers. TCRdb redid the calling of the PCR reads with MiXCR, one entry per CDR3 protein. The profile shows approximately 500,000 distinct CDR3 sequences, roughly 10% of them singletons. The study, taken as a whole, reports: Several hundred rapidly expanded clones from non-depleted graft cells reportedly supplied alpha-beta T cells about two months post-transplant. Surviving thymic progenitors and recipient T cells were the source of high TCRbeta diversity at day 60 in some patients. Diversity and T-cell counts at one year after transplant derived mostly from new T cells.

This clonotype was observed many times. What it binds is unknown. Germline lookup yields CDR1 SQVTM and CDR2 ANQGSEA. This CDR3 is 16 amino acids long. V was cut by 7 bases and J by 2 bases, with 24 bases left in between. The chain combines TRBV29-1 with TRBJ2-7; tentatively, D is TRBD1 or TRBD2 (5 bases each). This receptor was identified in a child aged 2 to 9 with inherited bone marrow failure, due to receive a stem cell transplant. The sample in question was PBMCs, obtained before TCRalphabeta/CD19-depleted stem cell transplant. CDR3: CSAGGRYTGTTYEQYF. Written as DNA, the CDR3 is TGCAGCGCTGGGGGTCGATACACGGGGACCACCTACGAGCAGTACTTC.